The clone carrying this T cell receptor (beta chain) was detected ten times or more. The CDR3 is 13 amino acids. V was trimmed by 4 bases and J by 5 bases, leaving 14 bases between them. Germline assignment: CDR1 GTSNPN and CDR2 SVGIG (reference sequence). The data were obtained in a study of T cells in Graves' hyperthyroidism and ophthalmopathy. TCR beta CDR3 regions were amplified from RNA transcripts. The TCR CDR3 was amplified in a first-round RT-PCR using the HTBI primer set. TCRdb recomputed calls from the multiplex PCR reads with MiXCR, one row per CDR3 protein. Here the sample spans 400,000 to 450,000 distinct CDR3 sequences, roughly 14% being singletons.

The TCR comes from a man aged 18 to 29 with Graves' ophthalmopathy. Specimen: blood. This rearrangement joins TRBV30 to TRBJ1-1, with D tentatively TRBD1 (5 bases). The CDR3 DNA is TGTGCCTGGAAGGGGTCTGGGAGAACTGAAGCTTTCTTT. Its protein product is CAWKGSGRTEAFF.